This paragraph reports one T cell receptor beta chain. Its matching antigen is unknown. This sample was taken from a study of T-cell memory formation after mild COVID-19. Turning to the study itself: The TCR clusters were mostly specific to one donor.

TCRdb fed the 5' RACE reads into MiXCR, producing one record per CDR3 protein. The table includes around 130,000 distinct CDR3 sequences, approximately 15% detected once. Whole-study results and caveats: From day 15 to 85, contracting clones were balanced between CD4 and CD8, whereas later expanders leaned toward CD4+. Second-wave clones that peaked on day 37 lacked confirmed SARS-CoV-2 specificity.

Trimming took 5 bases from V and 5 from J; bases not matched to a gene: 7. Germline loops: CDR1 DFQATT, CDR2 SNEGSKA (reference sequence). This CDR3 is 13 amino acids long. Sequencing used PBMCs or a T cell subset sorted from them (not recorded which). The receptor's source is an adult woman who had mild COVID-19 (a few samples of this study predate the infection). Cell type and time point are not known. The chain couples TRBV20-1 to TRBJ2-5, with TRBD2 matching over 8 bases. CDR3 coding DNA: TGCAGTGCTGCCCGGACTAGCCGTGAGACCCAGTACTTC. Amino acid sequence: CSAARTSRETQYF.